These T cell receptor beta chains were read from a single sample in a study of STAT5B mutations in CD4+ large granular lymphocyte leukemia. This table comes from immunoSEQ multiplex PCR, and its TCRdb copy is limited to in-frame clones, with some not included. This table has roughly 5,900 clones, 60% to 80% appearing once. Sequencing was performed on PBMCs. The source is a man older than 75 with CD4+ T-cell large granular lymphocyte leukemia. CDR3s include the opening cysteine and the closing phenylalanine or tryptophan. Each record gives: D gene, clone size, J gene, V gene, CDR3 DNA, CDR3 protein. D genes are given only for firm matches. Expanded clones get a size class; other rows say once, few or many, or leave the size out.

d_gene: TRBD1; abundance: -; j_gene: TRBJ1-6; v_gene: TRBV6-5; CDR3nt: TGTGCCAGCAACCCGGGACAGGGTGGTTCACCCCTCCACTTT; CDR3aa: CASNPGQGGSPLHF
d_gene: TRBD2; abundance: -; j_gene: TRBJ2-3; v_gene: TRBV9; CDR3nt: TGTGCCAGCAGCCCCAGGACTAGCGGGGGCACAGATACGCAGTATTTT; CDR3aa: CASSPRTSGGTDTQYF
d_gene: -; abundance: -; j_gene: TRBJ1-3; v_gene: TRBV9; CDR3nt: TGTGCCAGCAGCGTAGACTTAGAGAGGAGCTCTGGAAACACCATATATTTT; CDR3aa: CASSVDLERSSGNTIYF
d_gene: -; abundance: -; j_gene: TRBJ2-6; v_gene: TRBV5-4; CDR3nt: TGTGCCAGCAGCTTGGGATTGGGAGATCCTGGGGCCAACGTCCTGACTTTC; CDR3aa: CASSLGLGDPGANVLTF
d_gene: -; abundance: medium-sized; j_gene: TRBJ2-1; v_gene: TRBV5-1; CDR3nt: TGCGCCAGCAGCTTTTGGGGTCAAAGTGAGCAGTTCTTC; CDR3aa: CASSFWGQSEQFF
d_gene: -; abundance: -; j_gene: TRBJ2-7; v_gene: TRBV19; CDR3nt: TGTGCCAGTATCGGAGGAGGGGCCGCCGAGCAGTACTTC; CDR3aa: CASIGGGAAEQYF
d_gene: -; abundance: -; j_gene: TRBJ1-5; v_gene: TRBV4-1; CDR3nt: TGCGCCAGCAGCCCACAGGGTCTTACGAATCAGCCCCAGCATTTT; CDR3aa: CASSPQGLTNQPQHF
d_gene: -; abundance: -; j_gene: TRBJ2-7; v_gene: TRBV5-1; CDR3nt: TGCGCCAGCAGCTGGGGGTACGAGCAGTACTTC; CDR3aa: CASSWGYEQYF
d_gene: -; abundance: -; j_gene: TRBJ1-4; v_gene: TRBV4-3; CDR3nt: TGCGCCAGCAGCCAAGAAAGCCCATGGCAGACTAATGAAAAACTGTTTTTT; CDR3aa: CASSQESPWQTNEKLFF
d_gene: -; abundance: once; j_gene: TRBJ2-1; v_gene: TRBV7-3; CDR3nt: TGTGCCAGCAGCCCATACGGGGTAACTTCAAATGAGCAGTTCTTC; CDR3aa: CASSPYGVTSNEQFF
d_gene: -; abundance: -; j_gene: TRBJ1-1; v_gene: TRBV5-1; CDR3nt: TGCGCCAGCAGCTTGGGGCAGACCACTGAAGCTTTCTTT; CDR3aa: CASSLGQTTEAFF
d_gene: -; abundance: -; j_gene: TRBJ1-1; v_gene: TRBV6-6; CDR3nt: TGTGCCAGCACCCTCGGGTGGAACACTGAAGCTTTCTTT; CDR3aa: CASTLGWNTEAFF
d_gene: -; abundance: -; j_gene: TRBJ2-1; v_gene: TRBV9; CDR3nt: TGTGCCAGCAGCCCAGATTCCTATGAGCAGTTCTTC; CDR3aa: CASSPDSYEQFF
d_gene: -; abundance: -; j_gene: TRBJ2-5; v_gene: TRBV28; CDR3nt: TGTGCCAGCAGTTTTGTGCAGGGGGAGACCCAGTACTTC; CDR3aa: CASSFVQGETQYF
d_gene: -; abundance: -; j_gene: TRBJ2-7; v_gene: TRBV25-1; CDR3nt: TGTGCCAGCAGTCTCGTATACGAGCAGTACTTC; CDR3aa: CASSLVYEQYF
d_gene: -; abundance: -; j_gene: TRBJ1-6; v_gene: TRBV19; CDR3nt: TGTGCCAGTAGTACCTACAGGGTATCCTATAATTCACCCCTCCACTTT; CDR3aa: CASSTYRVSYNSPLHF
d_gene: -; abundance: -; j_gene: TRBJ1-1; v_gene: TRBV7-9; CDR3nt: TGTGCCAGCAGCTCCGGGACGGGGATGAACACTGAAGCTTTCTTT; CDR3aa: CASSSGTGMNTEAFF
d_gene: TRBD2; abundance: -; j_gene: TRBJ2-7; v_gene: TRBV28; CDR3nt: TGTGCCAGCAGCTTCTTGGGGGGGTCCTACGAGCAGTACTTC; CDR3aa: CASSFLGGSYEQYF
d_gene: -; abundance: few; j_gene: TRBJ1-2; v_gene: TRBV19; CDR3nt: TGTGCCAGTAGTATTTGGAGGGCCGGAGCTAACTATGGCTACACCTTC; CDR3aa: CASSIWRAGANYGYTF
d_gene: -; abundance: -; j_gene: TRBJ2-7; v_gene: TRBV7-3; CDR3nt: TGTGCCAGCAGCCTGGGACCTGGGAACGAGCAGTACTTC; CDR3aa: CASSLGPGNEQYF
d_gene: -; abundance: few; j_gene: TRBJ2-1; v_gene: TRBV6-5; CDR3nt: TGTGCCAGCAGTTACGCTAGCCCCAATGAGCAGTTCTTC; CDR3aa: CASSYASPNEQFF
d_gene: -; abundance: -; j_gene: TRBJ1-2; v_gene: TRBV7-9; CDR3nt: TGTGCCAGCAGTTTAACAGGGTATGGCTACACCTTC; CDR3aa: CASSLTGYGYTF
d_gene: -; abundance: -; j_gene: TRBJ1-1; v_gene: TRBV10-1; CDR3nt: TGCGCCAGCAGTGAGGGTTCCGGGAGCACTGAAGCTTTCTTT; CDR3aa: CASSEGSGSTEAFF
d_gene: TRBD1; abundance: few; j_gene: TRBJ1-6; v_gene: TRBV6-1; CDR3nt: TGTGCCAGCTTCGACAGGGTGGTCTATAATTCACCCCTCCACTTT; CDR3aa: CASFDRVVYNSPLHF
d_gene: -; abundance: -; j_gene: TRBJ2-7; v_gene: TRBV7-3; CDR3nt: TGTGCCAGCAGTACAGGGCCGCAAGTCTCCTACGAGCAGTACTTC; CDR3aa: CASSTGPQVSYEQYF
d_gene: -; abundance: once; j_gene: TRBJ1-4; v_gene: TRBV28; CDR3nt: TGTGCCAGCAGTATGGGACGGCGTGAAAAACTGTTTTTT; CDR3aa: CASSMGRREKLFF
d_gene: -; abundance: once; j_gene: TRBJ2-3; v_gene: TRBV27; CDR3nt: TGTGCCAGCAGTACTAGTGATGATACGCAGTATTTT; CDR3aa: CASSTSDDTQYF
d_gene: TRBD2; abundance: -; j_gene: TRBJ2-1; v_gene: TRBV9; CDR3nt: TGTGCCAGCAGCGTAGTTGGCGGGAGGGTCAATGAGCAGTTCTTC; CDR3aa: CASSVVGGRVNEQFF
d_gene: -; abundance: -; j_gene: TRBJ1-5; v_gene: TRBV6-5; CDR3nt: TGTGCCAGCAGACGACAGAGCAATCAGCCCCAGCATTTT; CDR3aa: CASRRQSNQPQHF
d_gene: -; abundance: -; j_gene: TRBJ2-7; v_gene: TRBV5-4; CDR3nt: TGTGCCAGCAGCTTGGAAAGGAGCTCCTACGAGCAGTACTTC; CDR3aa: CASSLERSSYEQYF
d_gene: -; abundance: -; j_gene: TRBJ1-2; v_gene: TRBV28; CDR3nt: TGTGCCAGCAGTTTATTGGGTGTCGGTCCGGCAGGACCGTATGGCTACACCTTC; CDR3aa: CASSLLGVGPAGPYGYTF
d_gene: -; abundance: -; j_gene: TRBJ2-7; v_gene: TRBV4-1; CDR3nt: TGCGCCAGCAGCCAAGCCCCCGGCAGGCCACAGGGCTACGAGCAGTACTTC; CDR3aa: CASSQAPGRPQGYEQYF
d_gene: TRBD1; abundance: few; j_gene: TRBJ1-1; v_gene: TRBV9; CDR3nt: TGTGCCAGCAGCACCTACAGGGGGGACACTGAAGCTTTCTTT; CDR3aa: CASSTYRGDTEAFF
d_gene: -; abundance: -; j_gene: TRBJ1-2; v_gene: TRBV4-1; CDR3nt: TGCGCCAGCAGCCAAATGGGTGAAGCTAACTATGGCTACACCTTC; CDR3aa: CASSQMGEANYGYTF
d_gene: -; abundance: -; j_gene: TRBJ1-2; v_gene: TRBV9; CDR3nt: TGTGCCAGCAGCGTAGGAGAGGGTTTTTATGGCTACACCTTC; CDR3aa: CASSVGEGFYGYTF
d_gene: -; abundance: -; j_gene: TRBJ1-5; v_gene: TRBV7-9; CDR3nt: TGTGCCAGCAGCTTAGCGGGGTTTAGCAATCAGCCCCAGCATTTT; CDR3aa: CASSLAGFSNQPQHF
d_gene: -; abundance: -; j_gene: TRBJ1-6; v_gene: TRBV4-3; CDR3nt: TGCGCCAGCAGCCAAGATGCGCGGGGAAGCAATTCACCCCTCCACTTT; CDR3aa: CASSQDARGSNSPLHF
d_gene: TRBD2; abundance: -; j_gene: TRBJ2-5; v_gene: TRBV7-8; CDR3nt: TGTGCCAGCCTAGCGGGAGGGCGAGAGACCCAGTACTTC; CDR3aa: CASLAGGRETQYF